The 7 T cell receptor beta chains given below trace back to one sample, sequenced in a study of CXCR3-negative and CXCR3-positive naive CD8 T cells. UMI-tagged TRB cDNA libraries were built via 5' RACE. Using the 5' RACE reads, TCRdb records one entry per CDR3 protein without DNA. This listing includes around 50,000 distinct CDR3 sequences. Sequenced material: naive CXCR3- CD8+ T cells from blood. Subset specified: CD45RO-CCR7+CD27+CD95- naive CD8+ T cells lacking CXCR3 (TNR3-). These receptors came from a human donor in good health. Some clones in this sample may be carry-over from other donors' samples.

This chain connects TRBV7-8 to TRBJ1-5. The CDR3 has 16 residues. Germline-derived CDR1 and CDR2 are SGHVS and FQNEAQ. The CDR3 loop reads CASSLDSRSRGQPQHF.

The chain combines TRBV4-2 with TRBJ2-7; the TRBD2 assignment by TCRdb is unverifiable without DNA. CDR1 and CDR2 (germline): LGHNA, YNFKEQ. The CDR3 spans 18 residues. CDR3 sequence: CASSQEVALAGGDNEQYF.

The rearrangement links TRBV6-2 or TRBV6-3 to TRBJ2-1; the TRBD2 assignment by TCRdb is unverifiable without DNA. The CDR3 contains 15 residues. Germline CDR1 MNHEY, CDR2 SVGEGT. The CDR3 region is CASSQLAQSFNEQFF.

The chain links TRBV3-1 to TRBJ2-7. This CDR3 has 13 amino acids. Germline V CDR1 and CDR2: LGHDT, YNNKEL (reference sequence). This chain's CDR3 is CASSQALSYEQYF.

The chain employs TRBV6-5 and TRBJ2-7; TCRdb selects TRBD1, and the lack of DNA leaves this call unchecked. Germline CDR1 reads MNHEY; CDR2 reads SVGAGI. The CDR3 length is 14 residues. The CDR3 loop is CASSYSDRGNEQYF.

V and J are TRBV3-1 and TRBJ2-4; without DNA, the TCRdb call of TRBD2 cannot be checked. The V gene's germline CDR1 is LGHDT and CDR2 YNNKEL (reference sequence). This CDR3 is 13 amino acids long. The CDR3 region is CASSQGSWTSLYF. Using reference TRBV3-1 and TRBJ2-4 for the parts outside the CDR3, the full variable domain is DTAVSQTPKYLVTQMGNDKSIKCEQNLGHDTMYWYKQDSKKFLKIMFSYNNKELIINETVPNRFSPKSPDKAHLNLHINSLELGDSAVYFCASSQGSWTSLYFGAGTRLSVL.

V gene TRBV11-2 combines with J gene TRBJ1-1. The CDR3 sequence is 12 residues long. Germline V gene sequence: CDR1 SGHAT, CDR2 FQNNGV. The CDR3 is CASSATNTEAFF.